Each of the 18 T cell receptor beta chains below was sequenced from the same sample in a study of CD8 T cells in ankylosing spondylitis. TCRdb independently ran MiXCR on the 5' RACE reads; one entry per CDR3 protein. Of approximately 260,000 distinct CDR3 sequences in the sample, 8.6% were seen once. Sample: blood, either unsorted or a sorted T cell fraction (not recorded which). The receptors were sampled from a male donor with ankylosing spondylitis or in good health (not recorded which).

This clonotype was seen at least ten times. The chain employs TRBV5-1 and TRBJ2-2; tentatively, D is TRBD2 (5 bases). Germline V gene sequence: CDR1 SGHRS, CDR2 YFSETQ. V gave up 4 bases and J gave up 6 bases, with 10 bases separating them. The CDR3 is 13 amino acids. The CDR3 DNA is TGCGCCAGCAGCCCGGGGTGGGCCGGGGAGCTGTTTTTT. Encoded protein: CASSPGWAGELFF.

This clonotype was seen ten or more times. The chain carries TRBV10-3 and TRBJ2-3; perhaps TRBD1 as D (5 bases). The CDR3 length is 15 residues. V lost 3 bases, J lost 0 bases, and 10 bases lay in between. Germline V lookup: CDR1 ENHRY, CDR2 SYGVKD. CDR3 DNA: TGTGCCATCAGTGATCAAGGGGATAGCACAGATACGCAGTATTTT. Translating it yields CAISDQGDSTDTQYF.

The V gene is TRBV6-1, the J gene TRBJ2-3; D might be TRBD2 (5 bases). This CDR3 spans 16 amino acids. Germline CDR1 and CDR2: MNHNS and SASEGT. V lost 4 bases and J lost 0, with 14 bases in between. The CDR3 DNA sequence: TGTGCCAGCAGTGGAGGGTCCGTAGCTAGCACAGATACGCAGTATTTT. This codes for CASSGGSVASTDTQYF.

To note about this clonotype: Since a much larger clone is just one base distant, this may be a read error. The missing conserved phenylalanine or tryptophan at the end of this CDR3 makes a read error likely. The chain combines TRBV30 with TRBJ2-5, with 9 bases that match TRBD1. This CDR3 is built from 13 residues. From germline, CDR1 is GTSNPN and CDR2 SVGIG (reference sequence). V was clipped by 3 bases and J by 4 bases; unmatched bases: 3. As DNA, the CDR3 is TGTGCCTGGAGAACAGGGGGCTCAGAGACCCAGTACTAC. It encodes CAWRTGGSETQYY.

This clonotype has ten or more counts. The chain uses TRBV20-1 and TRBJ1-3; D is uncertain. CDR1 is DFQATT, CDR2 SNEGSKA, per germline (reference sequence). Trimming cost V 6 bases and J 4 bases, with 13 bases left between them. The CDR3 extends over 13 amino acids. CDR3 loop: CSAIKNSGNTIYF. Written as DNA, the CDR3 is TGCAGTGCAATTAAGAATTCGGGAAACACCATATATTTT.

The sample holds many counts of this clonotype. The chain joins TRBV10-3 to TRBJ1-1; a possible D gene is TRBD1 (6 bases). The V end lost 6 bases, the J end lost 5 bases, and 13 bases lay between the germline ends. Germline CDR1 ENHRY, CDR2 SYGVKD. CDR3 size: 13 residues. The CDR3: CAISQQGSTEAFF. The CDR3, as DNA: TGTGCCATCAGCCAACAGGGTTCGACTGAAGCTTTCTTT.

This clonotype occurred many times. V gene TRBV10-3 combines with J gene TRBJ1-6, with 7 bases aligning to TRBD1. V dropped 6 bases and J dropped 5; count of bases not matched to a gene: 1. CDR1 and CDR2 (germline): ENHRY, SYGVKD. This CDR3 is 13 amino acids long. The CDR3 is CAIRDRDNSPLHF. The CDR3 nucleotides are TGTGCCATCAGAGACAGGGATAATTCACCCCTCCACTTT.

This sequence joins TRBV19 and TRBJ1-4, with TRBD1 identical over 7 bases. The CDR3 consists of 14 residues. V was pared by 6 bases and J by 4 bases, with 5 bases of the junction left unmatched. Germline assignment: CDR1 LNHDA and CDR2 SQIVND (reference sequence). CDR3 nucleotides: TGTGCCAGTAGCTTTGGGACAGTTAATGAAAAACTGTTTTTT. This encodes CASSFGTVNEKLFF. The full variable domain, with the rest looked up from reference TRBV19 and TRBJ1-4, is DGGITQSPKYLFRKEGQNVTLSCEQNLNHDAMYWYRQDPGQGLRLIYYSQIVNDFQKGDIAEGYSVSREKKESFPLTVTSAQKNPTAFYLCASSFGTVNEKLFFGSGTQLSVL.

Ten or more counts support this clonotype. The rearrangement uses TRBV6-5 and TRBJ2-5; tentative D call: TRBD1 (5 bases). Germline lookup yields CDR1 MNHEY and CDR2 SVGAGI. There are 13 residues in the CDR3. The V gene lost 3 bases and the J gene lost 2 bases, with 7 bases spanning the gap. CDR3 residues: CASSYRGQETQYF. As DNA, the CDR3 is TGTGCCAGCAGTTATAGGGGACAAGAGACCCAGTACTTC.

This clonotype was seen more than once but under ten times. The chain carries TRBV12-3 or TRBV12-4 and TRBJ1-1; 10 bases agree with TRBD1. V lost 5 bases, J lost 3 bases, and 9 bases stayed unmatched. The CDR3 contains 16 residues. The CDR3 DNA is TGTGCCAGCAGTCCACCTCTGGGGACAGGGGACACTGAAGCTTTCTTT. Protein product: CASSPPLGTGDTEAFF.

This clonotype has just a few counts. This chain connects TRBV19 to TRBJ2-6; D unresolved. This CDR3 has 14 amino acids. The ends were cut back, 8 bases at V and 1 base at J, with 9 bases in the middle. Germline V gene data show CDR1 as LNHDA and CDR2 as SQIVND (reference sequence). The CDR3 reads CASGVGSGANVLTF. The DNA of the CDR3 is TGTGCCAGTGGGGTCGGTTCTGGGGCCAACGTCCTGACTTTC.

The table lists this clonotype with many counts. The genes are TRBV4-3 and TRBJ1-1; 9 bases line up with TRBD1. Looked up from germline, CDR1 is LGHNA and CDR2 is YSLEER. The CDR3 is 13 amino acids. V was clipped by 3 bases and J by 11 bases; unmatched bases: 7. The CDR3 sequence: CASSQNRDRVAFF. DNA for the CDR3: TGCGCCAGCAGCCAGAACCGGGACAGGGTGGCTTTCTTT.

This clonotype was seen at least ten times. This chain links TRBV5-6 with TRBJ1-2; D perhaps matches TRBD1 (6 bases). V lost 5 bases and J 4 bases, leaving 18 bases between the germline ends. From germline, CDR1 is SGHDT and CDR2 YYEEEE. The CDR3 totals 15 residues. The CDR3 sequence is CASSDGQLLLYGYTF. The DNA for the CDR3 is TGTGCCAGCAGTGACGGACAGCTCCTTCTCTATGGCTACACCTTC.

This clonotype has more than one count but fewer than ten. The gene calls are TRBV20-1 and TRBJ1-5; the D is unclear. Between the trimmed V and J ends, which lost 0 bases and 6 bases, there was a span of 21 bases. The CDR3 contains 17 residues. From germline, CDR1 is DFQATT and CDR2 SNEGSKA (reference sequence). The CDR3 reads CSARDAGSGSNLQPQHF. CDR3 nucleotide sequence: TGCAGTGCTAGAGATGCTGGGTCGGGGAGCAACCTTCAGCCCCAGCATTTT.

This clonotype was detected ten times or more. V gene TRBV12-3 or TRBV12-4 combines with J gene TRBJ2-3; 11 bases match TRBD2. There are 17 residues in the CDR3. V gave up 6 bases and J gave up 5 bases; unmatched junction bases: 13. The chain's CDR3 is CASSSQRGTSGLDTQYF. CDR3 in DNA: TGTGCCAGCAGCTCTCAACGAGGGACTAGCGGTCTAGATACGCAGTATTTT.

This clonotype was recorded at least ten times. V is TRBV7-2 and J is TRBJ2-5; 11 bases agree with TRBD2. Unmatched junction bases numbered 0, after V lost 6 bases and J lost 3 bases. Germline V lookup: CDR1 SGHTA, CDR2 FQGNSA. This CDR3 has 13 residues. The CDR3 is CASRLAGEETQYF. The CDR3, as DNA: TGTGCCAGCAGACTAGCGGGAGAAGAGACCCAGTACTTC.

This clonotype was counted only a few times. The chain carries TRBV20-1 and TRBJ2-7, with D maybe TRBD1 (6 bases). CDR1 and CDR2 from the germline V gene are DFQATT and SNEGSKA (reference sequence). Trimming pared 2 bases from V and 6 bases from J, leaving 11 bases between. The CDR3 extends over 12 amino acids. The CDR3: CSARRQGSEQYF. The CDR3 nucleotides are TGCAGTGCTAGACGTCAGGGGTCCGAGCAGTACTTC.

This clonotype was seen more than once but under ten times. This chain uses TRBV20-1 with TRBJ2-7, with 8 bases matching TRBD2. The CDR3 totals 15 residues. After removal of 0 bases from V and 0 bases from J, the junction contained 4 bases not matched to a gene. Germline CDR1 is DFQATT and CDR2 is SNEGSKA (reference sequence). This CDR3 reads CSARDIAGSSYEQYF. As DNA, the CDR3 is TGCAGTGCTAGAGATATAGCGGGGAGCTCCTACGAGCAGTACTTC.